This TCR beta chain was identified during a study of cytomegalovirus exposure and HLA in healthy donors. Trimming cost V 3 bases and J 8 bases; bases outside gene matches: 13. The germline V gene encodes CDR1 WSHSY and CDR2 SAAADI. This CDR3 has 16 amino acids. PCR involved 60 Vbeta and 13 Jbeta primers. The repertoire was sequenced with immunoSEQ multiplex PCR; TCRdb's copy has only in-frame clones and lacks some. The table lists approximately 120,000 clones, around 82% of them singletons. Study-level results: Fewer N-insertions (relative to the approximately 700-donor mean) were reportedly seen in an Asian-associated ancestry cluster in a later analysis.

Turning to this clone: The antigen remains unidentified.

The sample comprised PBMCs. The receptor was derived from a man aged 35-49 years in good health and CMV-seronegative. The gene calls are TRBV10-2 and TRBJ2-3; 8 bases line up with TRBD2. The CDR3 coding sequence is TGCGCCAGCAGTGAATCCAGCGGGGGCCCCTGGGGTACGCAGTATTTT. Protein product: CASSESSGGPWGTQYF.